These T cell receptor beta chains were read from a single sample in a study of cytomegalovirus exposure and HLA in healthy donors. The method was immunoSEQ multiplex PCR; TCRdb's version includes in-frame clones alone and lacks a portion of them. The sample lists roughly 180,000 clones; about four fifths were seen once. Sequenced sample: PBMCs. The origin of the receptors is a woman aged 25 to 39 in good health and CMV-seropositive. CDR3s include the opening cysteine and the closing phenylalanine or tryptophan. A clone size is listed for some rows: how often the clone was seen (once, few, many), or a class if it is expanded.

TRBV6-5	.	TRBJ2-7	CASSYSPDFSYYEQYF
TRBV18	.	TRBJ2-1	CASSPTVAGGSEQFF
TRBV6-5	.	TRBJ1-1	CASRYSETTEAFF
TRBV27	.	TRBJ2-3	CASSFRDRGQDTQYF
TRBV11-2	once	TRBJ2-3	CASSLAARADTQYF
TRBV2	once	TRBJ2-7	CASEQIYEQYF
TRBV6-1	.	TRBJ1-4	CASSARQEPTNEKLFF
TRBV7-2	.	TRBJ1-1	CASSFSRAITEAFF
TRBV5-1	.	TRBJ2-3	CASSTGRGNTDTQYF
TRBV5-1	.	TRBJ2-3	CASSQRAGENSTDTQYF
TRBV7-3	.	TRBJ1-2	CASSPTGNYGYTF
TRBV15	few	TRBJ1-2	CATSRDRQGGVGYTF
TRBV5-1	.	TRBJ2-3	CASSLEGALSTDTQYF
TRBV5-4	few	TRBJ2-1	CASSKGLAGGNNEQFF
TRBV2	.	TRBJ1-2	CASRTQYREMGYTF
TRBV10-3	.	TRBJ1-2	CAISESDTSPPYGYTF
TRBV7-8	.	TRBJ1-2	CASSSRDRSYGYTF
TRBV2	.	TRBJ1-5	CASSRETNQPQHF
TRBV4-1	.	TRBJ2-6	CASSQRQGISGANVLTF
TRBV28	few	TRBJ1-2	CASSLGRKVIYGYTF
TRBV4-3	few	TRBJ2-7	CASSHLAGDYEQYF
TRBV6-6	once	TRBJ2-7	CASSLQGYEQYF
TRBV15	few	TRBJ1-1	CATSTGGLNTEAFF
TRBV7-6	few	.	CASSSPPGGWSEQYF
TRBV27	.	TRBJ2-7	CASSLLGSGSGEQYF
TRBV19	.	TRBJ2-3	CASSDQGLHTDTQYF
TRBV5-1	.	TRBJ1-1	CASSRDSTNTEAFF